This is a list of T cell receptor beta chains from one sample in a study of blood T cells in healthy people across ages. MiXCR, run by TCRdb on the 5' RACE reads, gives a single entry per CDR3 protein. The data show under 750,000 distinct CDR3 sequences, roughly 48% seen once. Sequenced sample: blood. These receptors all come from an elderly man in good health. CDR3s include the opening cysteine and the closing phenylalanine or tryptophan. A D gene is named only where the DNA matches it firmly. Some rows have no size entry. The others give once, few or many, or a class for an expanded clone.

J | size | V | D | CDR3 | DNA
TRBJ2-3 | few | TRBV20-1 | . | CSAPFRDTQYF | TGCAGTGCGCCGTTTAGGGATACGCAGTATTTT
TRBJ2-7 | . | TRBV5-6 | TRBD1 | CASSLRGPWYEQYF | TGTGCCAGCAGCTTGAGGGGGCCGTGGTACGAGCAGTACTTC
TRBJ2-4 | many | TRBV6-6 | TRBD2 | CASSLSGRENIQYF | TGTGCCAGCAGCCTATCAGGGCGGGAGAACATTCAGTACTTC
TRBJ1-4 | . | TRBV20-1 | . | CSARVYREGAEKLFF | TGCAGTGCTAGGGTCTACAGGGAGGGAGCTGAAAAACTGTTTTTT
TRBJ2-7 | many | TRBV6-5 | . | CASSPLPGQDYEQYF | TGTGCCAGCAGCCCCCTCCCGGGACAAGACTACGAGCAGTACTTC
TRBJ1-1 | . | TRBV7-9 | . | CASSLPGQGMNTEAFF | TGTGCCAGCAGCTTACCTGGGCAGGGCATGAACACTGAAGCTTTCTTT
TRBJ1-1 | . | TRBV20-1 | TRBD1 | CSARTRGLAEAFF | TGCAGTGCTAGAACCAGGGGGCTCGCTGAAGCTTTCTTT
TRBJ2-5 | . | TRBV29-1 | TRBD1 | CSVAGTGNSETQYF | TGCAGCGTTGCCGGGACAGGGAATTCAGAGACCCAGTACTTC
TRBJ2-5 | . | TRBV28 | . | CASRRLGLGQETQYF | TGTGCCAGCAGGCGGCTGGGACTGGGACAAGAGACCCAGTACTTC
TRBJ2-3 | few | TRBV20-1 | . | CSAPPDISDTQYF | TGCAGTGCTCCCCCGGACATTTCGGATACGCAGTATTTT
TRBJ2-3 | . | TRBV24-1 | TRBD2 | CATGGSPTDTQYF | TGTGCCACCGGCGGGAGCCCAACAGATACGCAGTATTTT
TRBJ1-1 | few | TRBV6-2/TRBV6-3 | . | CAIGDTLPNTEAFF | TGTGCCATAGGGGACACCCTTCCGAACACTGAAGCTTTCTTT
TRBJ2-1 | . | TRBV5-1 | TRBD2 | CASSTSLAGGRNEQFF | TGCGCCAGCAGCACAAGCCTAGCGGGGGGGCGTAATGAGCAGTTCTTC
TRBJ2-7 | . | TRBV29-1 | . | CSFRQDSYEQYF | TGCAGCTTCAGACAGGATTCCTACGAGCAGTACTTC
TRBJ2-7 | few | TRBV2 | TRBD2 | CASSGPGLAGLEQYF | TGTGCCAGCAGTGGTCCGGGACTAGCGGGGCTCGAGCAGTACTTC
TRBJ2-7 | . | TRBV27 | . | CASNPGGSYEQYF | TGTGCCAGCAACCCAGGTGGGAGCTACGAGCAGTACTTC
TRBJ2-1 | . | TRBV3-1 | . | CASSQTQDHNEQFF | TGTGCCAGCAGCCAAACCCAAGACCACAATGAGCAGTTCTTC
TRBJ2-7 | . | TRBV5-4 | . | CASSLDSLSYEQYF | TGTGCCAGCAGCTTGGATTCCCTCTCCTACGAGCAGTACTTC
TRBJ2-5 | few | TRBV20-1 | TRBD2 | CSAGGPGLESGTQYF | TGCAGTGCGGGGGGGCCGGGACTAGAAAGTGGGACCCAGTACTTC
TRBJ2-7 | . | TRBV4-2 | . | CASSQGGAGRTTFYEQYF | TGTGCCAGCAGCCAAGGAGGCGCTGGACGAACGACGTTTTACGAGCAGTACTTC
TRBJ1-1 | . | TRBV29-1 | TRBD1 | CSVLTGSRDTEAFF | TGCAGCGTACTGACAGGGAGTAGGGACACTGAAGCTTTCTTT
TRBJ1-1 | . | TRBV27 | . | CASSVRWGVEAFF | TGTGCCAGCAGTGTACGGTGGGGGGTTGAAGCTTTCTTT
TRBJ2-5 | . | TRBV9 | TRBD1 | CASSTTGTGRETQYF | TGTGCCAGCAGCACCACCGGGACAGGGAGGGAGACCCAGTACTTC
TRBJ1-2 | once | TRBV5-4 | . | CASSFESYGYTF | TGTGCCAGCAGCTTTGAGAGCTATGGCTACACCTTC
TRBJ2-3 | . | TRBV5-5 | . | CASIPLGEADTQYF | TGTGCCAGCATCCCCCTGGGGGAAGCAGATACGCAGTATTTT
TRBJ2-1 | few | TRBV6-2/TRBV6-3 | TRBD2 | CASAIASGGDNEQFF | TGTGCCAGCGCGATAGCTAGCGGGGGCGACAATGAGCAGTTCTTC
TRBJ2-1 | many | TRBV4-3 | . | CASSPLALPYNEQFF | TGCGCCAGCAGCCCGCTAGCCCTTCCCTACAATGAGCAGTTCTTC
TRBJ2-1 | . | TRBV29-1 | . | CSADRGPAALGRNEQFF | TGCAGCGCTGATAGGGGTCCGGCGGCCTTGGGGAGAAATGAGCAGTTCTTC
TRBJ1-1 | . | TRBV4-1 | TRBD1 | CASNPKNRGTGTPNTEAFF | TGCGCCAGCAACCCTAAGAATCGCGGGACAGGGACACCGAACACTGAAGCTTTCTTT